This passage covers 5 T cell receptor beta chains from one sample sequenced in a study of CD8 T cells in Susac syndrome. About 0.45 to 1 ug RNA was reverse transcribed with random hexamers. TCRdb re-called the immunoSEQ multiplex PCR reads through MiXCR, storing one row per CDR3 protein. There are roughly 80,000 distinct CDR3 sequences in the sample; roughly 91% occur only once, and 0.52% lies in the top ten. Specimen: CD4+ T cells from PBMCs. The source of these receptors is a human donor with Susac syndrome.

This sequence joins TRBV27 and TRBJ2-2, with 8 bases aligning to TRBD1. Germline V gene sequence: CDR1 MNHEY, CDR2 SMNVEV (reference sequence). The length of the CDR3 is 13 residues. The trim removed 7 bases at V and 7 bases at J, leaving 5 bases unmatched. CDR3 bases: TGTGCCAGCACCCGACAGGGGATCGGGGAGCTGTTTTTT. Encoded protein: CASTRQGIGELFF.

The V call is TRBV5-1, the J call TRBJ1-1, with 8 bases lining up with TRBD1. Germline V CDR1 and CDR2: SGHRS, YFSETQ. Trimming took 5 bases from V and 0 from J; bases not matched to a gene: 12. The CDR3 loop spans 17 amino acids. Written as DNA, the CDR3 is TGCGCCAGCAGGCCTGCCGCCTGGACAGGGATGAACACTGAAGCTTTCTTT. Its protein is CASRPAAWTGMNTEAFF.

J is TRBJ2-5 and V is TRBV3-1, with TRBD2 as a possible D gene (5 bases). Germline V CDR1 and CDR2: LGHDT, YNNKEL (reference sequence). The V and J ends lost 1 base and 2 bases respectively, with 14 bases between them. This CDR3 contains 16 residues. As DNA, the CDR3 is TGTGCCAGCAGCCAAGGGTTCGGGGAGATTCAAGAGACCCAGTACTTC. Its translation: CASSQGFGEIQETQYF.

The chain couples TRBV3-1 to TRBJ2-7; TRBD2 matches 8 bases. Germline V gene sequence: CDR1 LGHDT, CDR2 YNNKEL (reference sequence). V lost 4 bases and J lost 4; bases outside the gene matches: 15. This CDR3 comprises 17 residues. This chain's CDR3 is CASSPPVGSGGPYEQYF. In DNA form, the CDR3 reads TGTGCCAGCAGCCCCCCGGTCGGCAGCGGGGGACCTTACGAGCAGTACTTC.

V is TRBV6-2 or TRBV6-3 and J is TRBJ2-2; no clear D gene. Trimming left V 4 bases short and J 7 bases short, with 25 bases between. This CDR3 spans 18 amino acids. Germline CDR1 reads MNHEY; CDR2 reads SVGEGT. The CDR3 sequence: CASSSSYVLYSGVGELFF. DNA for the CDR3: TGTGCCAGCAGTTCAAGTTATGTCCTTTATTCAGGTGTCGGGGAGCTGTTTTTT.